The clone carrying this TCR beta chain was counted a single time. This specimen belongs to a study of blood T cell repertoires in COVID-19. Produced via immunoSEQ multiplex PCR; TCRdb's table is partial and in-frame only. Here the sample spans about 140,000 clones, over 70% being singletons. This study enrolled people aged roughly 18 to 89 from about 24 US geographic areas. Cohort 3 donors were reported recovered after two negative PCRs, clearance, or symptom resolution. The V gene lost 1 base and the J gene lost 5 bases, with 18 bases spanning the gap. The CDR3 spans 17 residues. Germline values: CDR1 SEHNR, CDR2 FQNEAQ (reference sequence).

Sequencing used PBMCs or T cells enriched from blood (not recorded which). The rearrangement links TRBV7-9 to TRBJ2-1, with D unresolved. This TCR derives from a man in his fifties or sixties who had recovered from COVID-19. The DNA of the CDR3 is TGTGCCAGCAGCTTAGTCGGGTTATCCCCGGTAAACAATGAGCAGTTCTTC. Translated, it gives CASSLVGLSPVNNEQFF. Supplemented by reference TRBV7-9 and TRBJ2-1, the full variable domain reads DTGVSQNPRHKITKRGQNVTFRCDPISEHNRLYWYRQTLGQGPEFLTYFQNEAQLEKSRLLSDRFSAERPKGSFSTLEIQRTEQGDSAMYLCASSLVGLSPVNNEQFFGPGTRLTVL.